Below, 26 T cell receptor beta chains from the same sample are listed, as sequenced in a study of blood T cell repertoires in COVID-19. Clones were sequenced by immunoSEQ multiplex PCR, and TCRdb holds only the in-frame ones, with some missing. The sample carries some 270,000 clones, 80% to 90% recorded once. The material sequenced was PBMCs or T cells enriched from blood (not recorded which). Receptor source: a woman aged 40 to 50 who had been exposed to COVID-19.

V and J are TRBV10-3 and TRBJ1-1; D is uncertain. Deletions cut 3 bases from V and 1 base from J, with 6 bases between. The CDR3 is 13 amino acids. Germline V gene lookup returns CDR1 ENHRY and CDR2 SYGVKD. CDR3: CAISEAGNTEAFF. As DNA, the CDR3 is TGTGCCATCAGTGAAGCGGGGAACACTGAAGCTTTCTTT.

This chain uses TRBV7-2 with TRBJ2-3; perhaps TRBD2 as D (5 bases). Looked up from germline, CDR1 is SGHTA and CDR2 is FQGNSA. Trimming took 1 base from V and 1 from J, leaving 9 bases between them. The CDR3 contains 15 residues. The CDR3 here is CASSLDHSGTDTQYF. The CDR3 DNA follows: TGTGCCAGCAGCTTAGACCATAGCGGCACAGATACGCAGTATTTT.

This clone was observed once. The gene calls are TRBV7-9 and TRBJ2-1; TRBD2 agrees at 11 bases. CDR1 is SEHNR and CDR2 is FQNEAQ in the germline V gene (reference sequence). The CDR3 has 14 amino acids. Trimming at V came to 4 bases and at J to 8 bases, leaving 4 bases not matched to a gene. CDR3 sequence reads: CASSSGLAGHEQFF. Written as DNA, the CDR3 is TGTGCCAGCAGCTCCGGACTAGCGGGCCATGAGCAGTTCTTC.

The rearrangement links TRBV6-4 to TRBJ1-6, with a tentative D call TRBD1 (6 bases). V lost 9 bases, J lost 8 bases, and 20 bases lay in between. CDR3 length: 15 residues. The V gene's germline CDR1 is MRHNA and CDR2 SNTAGT. This CDR3 reads CARRGETGDHSPLHF. CDR3 coding DNA: TGTGCCAGACGAGGGGAGACAGGAGATCATTCACCCCTCCACTTT.

V and J are TRBV18 and TRBJ2-7; D remains unclear. Germline V gene data show CDR1 as KGHSH and CDR2 as LQKENI. V lost 1 base, J lost 5 bases, and 12 bases lay in between. The CDR3 loop spans 14 amino acids. This CDR3 reads CASSPLEVRNEQYF. CDR3 in DNA: TGTGCCAGCTCACCACTCGAGGTTCGGAACGAGCAGTACTTC.

This chain links TRBV7-7 with TRBJ2-2, with a weak D call TRBD2 (7 bases). The length of the CDR3 is 18 residues. V was clipped by 4 bases and J by 3 bases, with 21 bases between them. Germline V lookup: CDR1 SSHAT, CDR2 FNYEAQ (reference sequence). The CDR3 loop is CASSSTGGGVIDTGELFF. The CDR3 region has the DNA TGTGCCAGCAGCTCCACTGGAGGGGGGGTGATCGACACCGGGGAGCTGTTTTTT.

The chain combines TRBV7-9 with TRBJ2-1, with 11 bases identical to TRBD2. Trimming removed 4 bases from V and 10 bases from J; junction bases left unmatched: 3. Germline V CDR1 and CDR2: SEHNR, FQNEAQ (reference sequence). The CDR3 has 13 residues. CDR3 loop: CASSYSSGREQFF. As DNA, the CDR3 is TGTGCCAGCAGCTACTCTAGCGGGAGGGAGCAGTTCTTC.

The J gene is TRBJ2-6, the V gene TRBV30; tentatively, D is TRBD2 (6 bases). The germline V and J ends were trimmed by 3 bases and 0 bases, with 6 bases remaining between them. Per the germline V gene, CDR1 is GTSNPN and CDR2 is SVGIG (reference sequence). The CDR3 covers 14 residues. CDR3 region: CAWRRGSGANVLTF. Written as DNA, the CDR3 is TGTGCCTGGAGGCGGGGCTCTGGGGCCAACGTCCTGACTTTC.

This sequence joins TRBV29-1 and TRBJ2-1, with TRBD2 identical over 10 bases. CDR1 SQVTM and CDR2 ANQGSEA come from the germline V gene. V lost 2 bases and J lost 7; bases outside the gene matches: 8. The CDR3 is made up of 15 amino acids. CDR3 amino acids: CSVELKAGGRNEQFF. DNA of the CDR3: TGCAGCGTTGAATTAAAAGCGGGGGGGCGTAATGAGCAGTTCTTC.

This chain uses TRBV5-1 with TRBJ1-1; possibly TRBD1 for D (5 bases). With 3 bases removed from V and 0 bases from J, the gap between germline ends came to 12 bases. CDR1 and CDR2 (germline): SGHRS, YFSETQ. This CDR3 is built from 15 residues. CDR3 loop: CASSSRDLMNTEAFF. As DNA, the CDR3 is TGCGCCAGCAGCTCGCGGGACTTAATGAACACTGAAGCTTTCTTT.

The rearrangement links TRBV6-5 to TRBJ1-6; D not certain. CDR3 size: 13 residues. Germline assignment: CDR1 MNHEY and CDR2 SVGAGI. Trimming removed 2 bases at V and 6 bases at J, with 5 bases between. The CDR3, as DNA: TGTGCCAGCAGTTACCAAGCTAATTCACCCCTCCACTTT. Its translation is CASSYQANSPLHF.

This clone was observed a handful of times. The V call is TRBV7-2, the J call TRBJ2-3, with D perhaps TRBD1 (7 bases). Trimming removed 4 bases at V and 2 bases at J, with 19 bases between. CDR1 and CDR2 from the germline V gene are SGHTA and FQGNSA. The CDR3 totals 17 residues. CDR3 bases: TGTGCCAGCAGCTGGAGGGGGCCATCTTACCTCACAGATACGCAGTATTTT. This encodes CASSWRGPSYLTDTQYF.

This clone was recorded once. This chain connects TRBV4-3 to TRBJ1-6, with 10 bases that match TRBD1. The V and J ends lost 1 base and 6 bases, in that order; junction bases with no gene match: 3. CDR3 length equals 16 residues. Germline V gene data show CDR1 as LGHNA and CDR2 as YSLEER. In DNA, the CDR3 is TGCGCCAGCAGCCAAGGGACAGGGGGTGGTAATTCACCCCTCCACTTT. Protein product: CASSQGTGGGNSPLHF.

V gene TRBV6-5 combines with J gene TRBJ2-7, with 7 bases fitting TRBD2. Germline CDR1 reads MNHEY; CDR2 reads SVGAGI. V shed 6 bases, J shed 2 bases, and the junction held 1 base outside the gene matches. The CDR3 has 12 residues. The CDR3 nucleotides are TGTGCCAGCAGGGGAGGGACCTACGAGCAGTACTTC. Amino acids: CASRGGTYEQYF.

In its sample, this clone was seen a few times. The chain carries TRBV9 and TRBJ1-1, with D possibly being TRBD1 (5 bases). The V end lost 4 bases, the J end lost 4 bases, and 11 bases lay between the germline ends. CDR3 size: 13 residues. Germline lookup yields CDR1 SGDLS and CDR2 YYNGEE. CDR3 nucleotides: TGTGCCAGCAGCCGCGGAGGGGTCACTGAAGCTTTCTTT. Translated: CASSRGGVTEAFF.

This sequence joins TRBV27 and TRBJ2-7; 16 positions match TRBD2. Per the germline V gene, CDR1 is MNHEY and CDR2 is SMNVEV (reference sequence). This CDR3 comprises 16 residues. Trimming took 2 bases from V and 4 from J; bases not matched to a gene: 2. CDR3 sequence reads: CASSLGTSGRAYEQYV. CDR3 sequence (DNA): TGTGCCAGCAGTTTAGGGACTAGCGGGAGGGCGTACGAGCAGTACGTC.

The chain recombines TRBV7-6 with TRBJ1-3; 7 bases map to TRBD1. This CDR3 has 17 amino acids. CDR1 and CDR2 (germline): SGHVS, FNYEAQ. With 6 bases clipped from V and 4 bases from J, the junction kept 15 bases outside the gene matches. The CDR3 reads CASSTSMEGAGGNTIYF. The DNA for the CDR3 is TGTGCCAGCAGTACTTCAATGGAGGGGGCAGGAGGAAACACCATATATTTT.

The V call is TRBV20-1, the J call TRBJ1-2; D uncertain. The CDR3 is 11 residues long. Germline CDR1 reads DFQATT; CDR2 reads SNEGSKA (reference sequence). V was shortened by 3 bases and J by 8 bases, with 10 bases between the two germline ends. CDR3 bases: TGCAGTGCTAGCGGTCTAACCGGCTACACCTTC. Its translation: CSASGLTGYTF.

The chain has TRBV24-1 and TRBJ2-1; D possibly corresponds to TRBD1 (7 bases). CDR1 is KGHDR, CDR2 SFDVKD, per germline. V lost 6 bases, J lost 7 bases, and 21 bases lay in between. CDR3 length: 16 amino acids. The DNA for the CDR3 is TGTGCCACCAGTAGGTACCCGACTAGGGGGCGGAATGAGCAGTTCTTC. This translates into CATSRYPTRGRNEQFF.

The chain employs TRBV4-1 and TRBJ2-3, with 10 bases aligning to TRBD2. J lost 6 bases, V lost 6 bases, and 9 bases had no gene match. The length of the CDR3 is 15 residues. From germline, CDR1 is MGHRA and CDR2 YSYEKL. CDR3 amino acids: CASRSGGAFVDTQYF. The DNA for the CDR3 is TGCGCCAGCAGGAGCGGGGGGGCGTTCGTGGATACGCAGTATTTT.

The CDR3, as DNA: TGTGCCAGCAGCCTCGTCCTCAACACCATATATTTT. Translated, it gives CASSLVLNTIYF. This chain joins TRBV14 and TRBJ1-3; D call uncertain. This CDR3 comprises 12 residues. Trimming pared 4 bases from V and 7 bases from J, leaving 8 bases between. CDR1 is SGHDN, CDR2 FVKESK, per germline.

The chain joins TRBV11-3 to TRBJ2-2, with D unresolved. V lost 4 bases to trimming and J lost 3 bases, with 3 bases between them. Germline-derived CDR1 and CDR2 are SGHNT and YENEEA. The CDR3 covers 12 residues. CDR3 DNA sequence: TGTGCCAGCAGCTCTTACACCGGGGAGCTGTTTTTT. Residues: CASSSYTGELFF.

The rearrangement joins TRBV28 to TRBJ2-7, with TRBD1 matching over 9 bases. CDR1 MDHEN and CDR2 SYDVKM come from the germline V gene. Trimming took 1 base from V and 6 from J; bases not matched to a gene: 4. The CDR3 contains 14 residues. The CDR3 here is CASSLLQGAGEQYV. CDR3 nucleotide sequence: TGTGCCAGCAGTTTATTACAGGGGGCGGGCGAGCAGTACGTC.

J is TRBJ2-1 and V is TRBV11-3; 7 positions agree with TRBD1. Germline values: CDR1 SGHNT, CDR2 YENEEA. With V trimmed by 5 bases and J by 15 bases, 13 bases remained unmatched. The CDR3 length is 13 residues. The CDR3 bases are TGTGCCAGCAGCACTCCGGGACAGACAGGATTGTTCTTC. Its translation is CASSTPGQTGLFF.

The CDR3 nucleotides are TGTGCCAGCAGCTTAGTACAGGGAATAGGCTACGAGCAGTACGTC. Translated: CASSLVQGIGYEQYV. The chain has TRBV7-8 and TRBJ2-7; a possible D gene is TRBD1 (6 bases). Germline-derived CDR1 and CDR2 are SGHVS and FQNEAQ. The CDR3 spans 15 residues. The ends were cut back, 1 base at V and 3 bases at J, with 13 bases in the middle.

This sequence joins TRBV27 and TRBJ2-6; D uncertain. Germline V gives CDR1 MNHEY, CDR2 SMNVEV (reference sequence). V lost 6 bases and J 0 bases, leaving 9 bases between the germline ends. This CDR3 is 15 amino acids long. The CDR3 sequence: CASRSVGSGANVLTF. DNA for the CDR3: TGTGCCAGCAGGTCGGTCGGCTCTGGGGCCAACGTCCTGACTTTC.